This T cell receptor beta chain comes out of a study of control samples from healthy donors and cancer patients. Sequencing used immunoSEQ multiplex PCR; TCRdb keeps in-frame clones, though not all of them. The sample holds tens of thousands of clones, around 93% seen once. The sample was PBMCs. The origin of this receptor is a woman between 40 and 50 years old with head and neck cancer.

CDR3 region: CASRYDGEKLFF. In DNA form, the CDR3 reads TGCGCCAGCCGTTACGACGGGGAAAAACTGTTTTTT. V gene TRBV5-1 combines with J gene TRBJ1-4; D is ambiguous. The V end was cut by 7 bases, the J end by 8 bases, with 12 bases between. CDR3 length: 12 amino acids. The V gene's germline CDR1 is SGHRS and CDR2 YFSETQ.